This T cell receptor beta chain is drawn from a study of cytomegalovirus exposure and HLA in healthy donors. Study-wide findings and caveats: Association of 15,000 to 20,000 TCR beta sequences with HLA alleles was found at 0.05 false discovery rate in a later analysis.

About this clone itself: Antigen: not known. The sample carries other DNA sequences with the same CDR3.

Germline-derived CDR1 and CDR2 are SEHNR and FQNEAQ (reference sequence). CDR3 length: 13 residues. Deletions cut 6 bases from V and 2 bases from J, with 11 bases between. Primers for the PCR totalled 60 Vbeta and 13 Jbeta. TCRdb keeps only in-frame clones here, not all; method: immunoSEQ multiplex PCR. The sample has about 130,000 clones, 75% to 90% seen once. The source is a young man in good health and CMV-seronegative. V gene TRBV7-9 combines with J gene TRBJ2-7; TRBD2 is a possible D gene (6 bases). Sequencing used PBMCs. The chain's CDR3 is CASSLSGTYEQYF. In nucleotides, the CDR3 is TGTGCCAGCAGTCTTAGCGGTACCTACGAGCAGTACTTC.